Below are 3 T cell receptor beta chains sequenced from a single sample in a study of blood T cell repertoires in COVID-19. Repertoires were generated with immunoSEQ multiplex PCR, while TCRdb's copy carries only in-frame clones and drops some. The sample contains about 190,000 clones, 85% to 90% of which appear only once. What was sequenced was peripheral blood. These TCRs come from a man aged 45-60 years with acute or convalescent COVID-19.

This clone occurred a few times. The chain recombines TRBV6-6 with TRBJ2-3; tentative D call: TRBD1 (6 bases). Trimming left V 5 bases short and J 4 bases short, with 22 bases between. The CDR3 is 17 amino acids. Germline lookup yields CDR1 MNHNY and CDR2 SVGAGI (reference sequence). The CDR3 nucleotides read TGTGCCAGCAGTCGTAAAGGACAGTCGTCGGTCCCAGATACGCAGTATTTT. This codes for CASSRKGQSSVPDTQYF.

The chain links TRBV3-1 (or the pseudogene TRBV3-2) to TRBJ1-6; 10 bases align to TRBD1. The V and J ends lost 4 bases and 4 bases, in that order; junction bases with no gene match: 16. This CDR3 is built from 20 residues. Germline CDR1 LGHDT, CDR2 YNNKEL (reference sequence). CDR3 coding DNA: TGTGCCAGCAGCCTTGGACAGGGGGTAGTCGGAACCAATTATAATTCACCCCTCCACTTT. This translates into CASSLGQGVVGTNYNSPLHF.

The chain employs TRBV12-5 and TRBJ2-7; D uncertain. V was clipped by 1 base and J by 3 bases, with 4 bases between them. Germline CDR1 and CDR2: LGHNT and FRNRAP. The CDR3 spans 12 residues. The CDR3 DNA sequence: TGTGCTAGTGGTTTGGGTCGCTACGAGCAGTACTTC. Translated: CASGLGRYEQYF.